Below, 20 T cell receptor beta chains from the same sample are listed, as sequenced in a study of T cell repertoires in cytomegalovirus infection. TCRdb reprocessed the reads via MiXCR and lists one record per CDR3 protein. This sample has nearly 550,000 distinct CDR3 sequences, with approximately 15% found just once. Sequences were obtained from CD8+ T cells from PBMCs. The receptors were sampled from a human donor in good health (CMV status not recorded). Some clones in this sample may be carry-over from other donors' samples.

This clonotype was counted ten times or more. The J gene is TRBJ2-7, the V gene TRBV5-6; TRBD1 might be the D (6 bases). V was trimmed by 3 bases and J by 0 bases, leaving 16 bases between them. Germline V gives CDR1 SGHDT, CDR2 YYEEEE. CDR3 length: 16 amino acids. CDR3 sequence: CASSWSGQLNSYEQYF. The CDR3 nucleotides are TGTGCCAGCAGCTGGTCAGGACAGCTTAACTCCTACGAGCAGTACTTC.

V is TRBV28 and J is TRBJ2-1; D not certain. V gave up 5 bases and J gave up 0 bases, with 14 bases separating them. The CDR3 runs 16 residues. Germline assignment: CDR1 MDHEN and CDR2 SYDVKM. The DNA of the CDR3 is TGTGCCAGCAGTCCTCCCGGCGAGAGCTCCTACAATGAGCAGTTCTTC. It codes for CASSPPGESSYNEQFF.

This clonotype has a count of ten or more. V usage is TRBV10-3 and J usage is TRBJ2-7; no reliable D call. Germline loops: CDR1 ENHRY, CDR2 SYGVKD. The CDR3 extends over 12 amino acids. V was clipped by 3 bases and J by 5 bases, with 8 bases between them. CDR3 in DNA: TGTGCCATCAGTGACCGGTTGGACGAGCAGTACTTC. Encoded protein: CAISDRLDEQYF.

This clonotype was observed many times. This chain connects TRBV20-1 to TRBJ2-7; the match to TRBD1 covers 9 bases. V was clipped by 4 bases and J by 2 bases; unmatched bases: 9. This CDR3 comprises 15 residues. CDR1 DFQATT and CDR2 SNEGSKA come from the germline V gene (reference sequence). Here the CDR3 reads CSATVGRQGAYEQYF. The CDR3 coding sequence is TGCAGTGCTACGGTGGGGCGACAGGGGGCCTACGAGCAGTACTTC.

This clonotype has only a few counts. V and J are TRBV27 and TRBJ2-1, with TRBD2 identical over 7 bases. The trim removed 0 bases at V and 3 bases at J, leaving 2 bases unmatched. Per germline, CDR1 MNHEY and CDR2 SMNVEV (reference sequence). The CDR3 sequence is 15 residues long. The CDR3 protein is CASSLSPSGYNEQFF. DNA for the CDR3: TGTGCCAGCAGTTTATCGCCTAGCGGCTACAATGAGCAGTTCTTC.

This clonotype has just one count. V and J are TRBV4-1 and TRBJ2-1; tentatively, D is TRBD1 or TRBD2 (5 bases each). The germline V gene encodes CDR1 MGHRA and CDR2 YSYEKL. Between the trimmed V and J ends, which lost 4 bases and 0 bases, there was a span of 13 bases. This CDR3 region has 16 residues. DNA for the CDR3: TGCGCCAGCAGCCTTCCCCGGGACGACTCCTACAATGAGCAGTTCTTC. Amino acids: CASSLPRDDSYNEQFF.

In this sample, this clonotype turned up many times. The chain employs TRBV7-7 and TRBJ2-1; 8 positions match TRBD2. The CDR3 is made up of 15 amino acids. The junction had 7 bases not matched to a gene; V was cut back by 3 bases and J by 6 bases. Germline CDR1 reads SSHAT; CDR2 reads FNYEAQ (reference sequence). The CDR3 DNA reads TGTGCCAGCAGCTTGGGTCGGGGGGGCCTCAATGAGCAGTTCTTC. It translates to CASSLGRGGLNEQFF.

This clonotype was recorded a few times. V is TRBV15 and J is TRBJ2-7; D gene uncertain. Deletions cut 6 bases from V and 1 base from J, with 10 bases between. CDR1 LNHNV and CDR2 YYDKDF come from the germline V gene (reference sequence). This CDR3 contains 13 residues. CDR3 in DNA: TGTGCCACCAGTTTAGACAATTCCTACGAGCAGTACTTC. Protein: CATSLDNSYEQYF.

Note on this clonotype: With a much larger clone just one base away, this may be a read error. V usage is TRBV4-1 and J usage is TRBJ2-7, with D perhaps matching TRBD1 (5 bases). The V and J ends lost 1 base and 5 bases respectively, with 12 bases between them. The CDR3 covers 14 residues. Germline lookup yields CDR1 MGHRA and CDR2 YSYEKL. The DNA for the CDR3 is TGCGCCAGCAGCCAAGCGGGCAAGGGGCACGAGCAGTACTTC. Translating gives CASSQAGKGHEQYF.

This chain joins TRBV6-5 and TRBJ2-7; unclear D gene. Germline V gives CDR1 MNHEY, CDR2 SVGAGI. The CDR3 runs 16 residues. V dropped 5 bases and J dropped 0 bases, with 17 bases sitting between them. CDR3 loop: CASSPVGPPASYEQYF. DNA of the CDR3: TGTGCCAGCAGTCCGGTAGGGCCGCCCGCCTCCTACGAGCAGTACTTC.

The chain uses TRBV5-1 and TRBJ2-2; perhaps D is TRBD1 or TRBD2 (5 bases each). V was shortened by 4 bases and J by 4 bases, with 17 bases between the two germline ends. Germline V lookup: CDR1 SGHRS, CDR2 YFSETQ. The CDR3 is 16 residues long. The CDR3 sequence: CASSQGSRDGTGELFF. As DNA, the CDR3 is TGCGCCAGCAGCCAGGGCAGCAGGGACGGCACCGGGGAGCTGTTTTTT.

This clonotype was seen ten or more times. This chain uses TRBV7-9 with TRBJ1-5; no clear D gene. Germline V gene data show CDR1 as SEHNR and CDR2 as FQNEAQ (reference sequence). V lost 4 bases to trimming and J lost 3 bases, with 10 bases between them. The CDR3 sequence is 14 residues long. CDR3 residues: CASSSEGFNQPQHF. In DNA, the CDR3 is TGTGCCAGCAGCTCAGAGGGTTTCAATCAGCCCCAGCATTTT.

This clonotype has only one observation. DNA for the CDR3: TGTGCCAGCAGTCCCAGGGGAGACAGTAGCAATCAGCCCCAGCATTTT. Protein sequence: CASSPRGDSSNQPQHF. The chain recombines TRBV6-1 with TRBJ1-5; D might be TRBD1 (6 bases). The V end was cut by 5 bases, the J end by 0 bases, with 14 bases between. The germline gives CDR1 MNHNS, CDR2 SASEGT. The CDR3 sequence is 16 residues long.

This rearrangement joins TRBV11-2 to TRBJ2-1; D perhaps matches TRBD2 (5 bases). There are 16 residues in the CDR3. The germline V and J ends were trimmed by 8 bases and 4 bases, with 21 bases remaining between them. Germline CDR1 SGHAT, CDR2 FQNNGV. The CDR3 spells CASSSTAGGSYNEQFF. The CDR3 DNA follows: TGTGCCAGCTCTTCCACGGCGGGTGGATCTTACAATGAGCAGTTCTTC.

This clonotype appeared once. Possible read error: a much larger clone is one base away. V and J are TRBV6-1 and TRBJ1-1; D ambiguous. With 3 bases removed from V and 1 base from J, the gap between germline ends came to 12 bases. This CDR3 contains 15 residues. Germline CDR1 MNHNS, CDR2 SASEGT. CDR3 DNA: TGTGCCAGCAGTGAGGGCAGTTGGGAGAACACTGAAGCTTTCTTT. Translation gives CASSEGSWENTEAFF.

As for this clonotype: The junction departs from germline at one end; a sequencing error may be responsible. The chain carries TRBV7-9 and TRBJ2-1; D call uncertain. The CDR3 totals 15 residues. The V gene's germline CDR1 is SEHNR and CDR2 FQNEAQ (reference sequence). CDR3 amino acids: CSSSSHADANNEQFF. The CDR3 nucleotides read TGTTCCAGCAGTTCCCACGCCGACGCTAACAATGAGCAGTTCTTC.

This clonotype was seen at least ten times. The J gene is TRBJ2-1, the V gene TRBV7-9; 12 bases map to TRBD2. CDR3 length equals 14 residues. Germline CDR1 reads SEHNR; CDR2 reads FQNEAQ (reference sequence). Unmatched junction bases numbered 3, after V lost 8 bases and J lost 4 bases. CDR3: CASGLAGNYNEQFF. The CDR3 region has the DNA TGTGCCAGCGGACTAGCGGGAAATTACAATGAGCAGTTCTTC.

Ten or more counts support this clonotype. The chain combines TRBV5-4 with TRBJ1-1, with 7 bases identical to TRBD1. Per germline, CDR1 SGHNT and CDR2 YYREEE (reference sequence). After removal of 4 bases from V and 1 base from J, the junction contained 4 bases not matched to a gene. The CDR3 runs 14 residues. Written as DNA, the CDR3 is TGTGCCAGCAGCGGGCGACAGGGGAACACTGAAGCTTTCTTT. It is translated as CASSGRQGNTEAFF.

The chain uses TRBV28 and TRBJ1-1; weak D call: TRBD1 (5 bases). The germline V and J ends were trimmed by 4 bases and 0 bases, with 12 bases remaining between them. Germline loops: CDR1 MDHEN, CDR2 SYDVKM. The CDR3 sequence is 15 residues long. CDR3 DNA sequence: TGTGCCAGCAGTTCCCGGGGGGGAATGAACACTGAAGCTTTCTTT. Residues: CASSSRGGMNTEAFF.

In nucleotides, the CDR3 is TGTGCCAGTAGTTGGGACCGCACCCGGGAGCAGTTCTTC. Encoded protein: CASSWDRTREQFF. The chain employs TRBV19 and TRBJ2-1; either TRBD1 or TRBD2 may supply D (5 bases each). Trimming took 5 bases from V and 10 from J, leaving 15 bases between them. Germline CDR1 and CDR2: LNHDA and SQIVND (reference sequence). There are 13 residues in the CDR3.